Listed here is a single T cell receptor (beta chain). Its antigen is as yet unknown. The data were taken from a study of vaccination and CD4 T cells after COVID-19. Sequencing of the DNA from cultured CD4+ T cells was carried out with the Oncomine TCR Beta short-read assay. TCRdb processed the PCR reads anew with MiXCR; each CDR3 protein has one entry. The sample lists about 16,000 distinct CDR3 sequences; 45% to 60% were seen once. Sample treatment: roughly nine-day PBMC culture with coronavirus spike peptide pools or control peptides (ViraFEST assay). Dates of positive PCR ran from March to December 2020, before US Alpha, Beta and Delta variants. The TCR originated in a human donor who had recovered from COVID-19. The sequences come from CD4+ T cells from blood, cultured in vitro, collected before SARS-CoV-2 vaccination.

The CDR3, as DNA: TGTGCCAGCAGCCGAGGGCCAGATACGCAGTATTTT. As protein: CASSRGPDTQYF. The chain joins TRBV6-1 to TRBJ2-3, with D maybe TRBD2 (5 bases). V lost 6 bases and J 4 bases, leaving 8 bases between the germline ends. From germline, CDR1 is MNHNS and CDR2 SASEGT. The CDR3 sequence is 12 residues long.